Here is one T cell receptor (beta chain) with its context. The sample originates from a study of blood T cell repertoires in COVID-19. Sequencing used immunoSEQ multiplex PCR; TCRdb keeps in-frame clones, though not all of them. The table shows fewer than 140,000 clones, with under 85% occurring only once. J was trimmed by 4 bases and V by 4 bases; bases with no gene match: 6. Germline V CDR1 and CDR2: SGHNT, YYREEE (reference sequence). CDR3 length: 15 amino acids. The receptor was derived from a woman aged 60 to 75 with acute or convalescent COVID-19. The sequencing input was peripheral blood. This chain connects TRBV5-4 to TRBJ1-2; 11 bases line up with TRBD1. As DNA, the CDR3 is TGTGCCAGCAGCGTCCGGGACAGGGGGACCTATGGCTACACCTTC. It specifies CASSVRDRGTYGYTF. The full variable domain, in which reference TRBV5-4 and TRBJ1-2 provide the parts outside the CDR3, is ETGVTQSPTHLIKTRGQQVTLRCSSQSGHNTVSWYQQALGQGPQFIFQYYREEENGRGNFPPRFSGLQFPNYSSELNVNALELDDSALYLCASSVRDRGTYGYTFGSGTRLTVV.